This T cell receptor beta chain was retrieved from a study of T cell repertoires in cytomegalovirus infection. Study summary: It can be stated that public TCR beta signatures indicated CMV infection as well as a matching HLA type.

This clonotype turned up a few times. Its target is unknown. The CDR3 loop spans 12 amino acids. Trimming shortened V by 0 bases and J by 12 bases, and 11 bases separated the two germline ends. CDR1 MGHRA and CDR2 YSYEKL come from the germline V gene. In TCRdb, the reads were re-called with MiXCR into one record per CDR3 protein. Of approximately 100,000 distinct CDR3 sequences in the sample, under 50% were seen once. This chain connects TRBV4-1 to TRBJ1-2; tentative D call: TRBD1 (6 bases). The sequence came from a human donor in good health (CMV status not recorded). Some clones in this sample may be carry-over from other donors' samples. Sequenced material: CD8+ T cells from cultured PBMCs, taken from culture after CMV antigen stimulation. CDR3 sequence (DNA): TGCGCCAGCAGCCAAGATGGGCAGGGGAACACCTTC. As protein: CASSQDGQGNTF.